This TCR beta chain derives from a study of beta chain features in type 1 diabetes. V lost 6 bases and J lost 15, with 15 bases in between. Germline V gene lookup returns CDR1 DFQATT and CDR2 SNEGSKA (reference sequence). This CDR3 spans 10 amino acids. Study-wide findings and caveats: Type 1 diabetes patients had VDJ junctions that carried fewer insertions and more deletions.

Every bit of the isolated RNA underwent reverse transcription, so sequencing read expressed TCRB transcripts. The data were produced by immunoSEQ multiplex PCR, yet TCRdb's version contains in-frame clones alone and is incomplete. The table includes some 99,000 clones, 40% detected once. About this clone: The antigen is undetermined.

This clonotype was sampled from a woman in her late teens or twenties in good health. Sequencing input: stem cell memory CD4+ T cells from blood. This sequence joins TRBV20-1 and TRBJ2-1, with D possibly being TRBD2 (5 bases). The CDR3 DNA sequence: TGCAGTGCGTTGACCTGGAGGCCGTTCTTC. It codes for CSALTWRPFF.